The present T cell receptor (beta chain) was sequenced within a study of shared clonotypes between healthy human individuals. The CDR3 is 15 amino acids. Germline values: CDR1 SGHTA, CDR2 FQGNSA. V trimming: 4 bases; J trimming: 5 bases; junction bases outside the gene matches: 7. The sample holds one count of this clone. The repertoire was sequenced with immunoSEQ multiplex PCR; TCRdb's copy has only in-frame clones and lacks some. The table shows over 2 million clones, with roughly 96% occurring only once. The source is a man aged 18 to 30 in good health. Sequencing was done on a sample of naive CD4+ T cells sorted from blood. Subset indicated: CD45RA+ positively selected. V usage is TRBV7-2 and J usage is TRBJ1-4, with 7 positions matching TRBD1. The CDR3 here is CASSSAGTVNEKLFF. The CDR3 DNA is TGTGCCAGCAGCTCCGCCGGGACAGTCAATGAAAAACTGTTTTTT.